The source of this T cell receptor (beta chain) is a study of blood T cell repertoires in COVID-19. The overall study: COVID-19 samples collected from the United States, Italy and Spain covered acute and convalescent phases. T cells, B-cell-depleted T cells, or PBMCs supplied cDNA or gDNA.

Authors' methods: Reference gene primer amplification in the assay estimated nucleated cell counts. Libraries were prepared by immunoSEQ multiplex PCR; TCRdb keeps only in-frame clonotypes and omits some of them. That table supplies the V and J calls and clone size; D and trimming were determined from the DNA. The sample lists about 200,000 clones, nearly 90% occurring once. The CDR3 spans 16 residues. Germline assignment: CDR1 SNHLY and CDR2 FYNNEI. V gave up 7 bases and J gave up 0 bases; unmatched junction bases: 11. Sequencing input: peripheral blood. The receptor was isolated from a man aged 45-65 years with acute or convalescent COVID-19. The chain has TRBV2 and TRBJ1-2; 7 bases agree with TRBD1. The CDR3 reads CASTHQGEPTNYGYTF. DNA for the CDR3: TGTGCCAGCACCCACCAGGGGGAGCCAACTAACTATGGCTACACCTTC.